What follows are 15 T cell receptor beta chains derived from one specimen sequenced in a study of identical twins' blood T cells. TCRdb analysed the 5' RACE reads with MiXCR anew, one entry per CDR3 protein. The table shows 350,000 to 450,000 distinct CDR3 sequences, with about 28% occurring only once. Sequencing was carried out using PBMCs. The receptors shown here come from a woman aged 18-49 years in good health.

Concerning this clonotype itself: A much larger clone differs by one base, so this may be a read error. The chain carries TRBV6-5 and TRBJ1-2; D gene ambiguous. V gave up 8 bases and J gave up 7 bases, with 11 bases separating them. CDR3 length: 11 residues. The germline CDR1 and CDR2 sequences are MNHEY and SVGAGI. CDR3: CASGEGCGYTF. CDR3 DNA sequence: TGTGCCAGCGGGGAGGGTTGTGGCTACACCTTC.

The chain couples TRBV6-4 to TRBJ2-3, with 8 bases matching TRBD2. V shed 3 bases, J shed 5 bases, and the junction held 4 bases outside the gene matches. The germline V gene encodes CDR1 MRHNA and CDR2 SNTAGT. The CDR3 contains 14 residues. CDR3 DNA sequence: TGTGCCAGCAGTGAGCGGGGGGACATAGATACGCAGTATTTT. This translates into CASSERGDIDTQYF.

This rearrangement joins TRBV20-1 to TRBJ1-6; D is undetermined. This CDR3 comprises 12 residues. Germline assignment: CDR1 DFQATT and CDR2 SNEGSKA (reference sequence). Trimming removed 1 base at V and 14 bases at J, with 12 bases between. CDR3 coding DNA: TGCAGTGCTAGAGCAGGCTCCTTGGCCCTCCACTTT. Protein sequence: CSARAGSLALHF.

Of note for this clonotype: At one end, the junction sequence differs from germline, possibly due to a read error. This chain uses TRBV5-6 with TRBJ1-1; D uncertain. The CDR3 loop spans 12 amino acids. Germline V gene lookup returns CDR1 SGHDT and CDR2 YYEEEE. The chain's CDR3 is CASCKGEVEALF. The CDR3 DNA sequence: TGTGCCAGCTGTAAGGGAGAGGTGGAAGCTTTATTT.

This chain joins TRBV7-9 and TRBJ1-1; 10 nucleotides align to TRBD1. CDR1 is SEHNR, CDR2 FQNEAQ, per germline (reference sequence). This CDR3 is built from 14 residues. Trimming at V came to 5 bases and at J to 2 bases, leaving 2 bases not matched to a gene. Here the CDR3 DNA reads TGTGCCAGCAGCGCGACAGGGGGCAACACTGAAGCTTTCTTT. It encodes CASSATGGNTEAFF.

This clonotype came up a few times. This chain connects TRBV18 to TRBJ1-1, with D tentatively TRBD1 (5 bases). This CDR3 is built from 15 residues. Trimming took off 3 bases at V and 6 bases at J, with 17 bases between the two ends. Germline CDR1 KGHSH, CDR2 LQKENI. This chain's CDR3 is CASSPPDPLGAEAFF. Here the CDR3 DNA reads TGTGCCAGCTCACCCCCAGATCCCCTAGGGGCTGAAGCTTTCTTT.

This clonotype was seen repeatedly, ten times or more. The gene calls are TRBV6-6 and TRBJ2-4; 7 positions agree with TRBD2. J was trimmed by 3 bases and V by 6 bases; bases with no gene match: 8. CDR3 length equals 15 residues. Germline V gene sequence: CDR1 MNHNY, CDR2 SVGAGI (reference sequence). The CDR3 loop is CASRDSSGRKNIQYF. The CDR3 nucleotides read TGTGCCAGCAGAGACTCTAGCGGACGCAAAAACATTCAGTACTTC.

This clonotype occurred many times. The chain recombines TRBV20-1 with TRBJ1-4; D gene unclear. The V gene's germline CDR1 is DFQATT and CDR2 SNEGSKA (reference sequence). The ends were cut back, 0 bases at V and 4 bases at J, with 18 bases in the middle. CDR3 length: 17 amino acids. CDR3 protein: CSARDRTHTTYNEKLFF. CDR3 sequence (DNA): TGCAGTGCTAGAGACCGAACTCATACGACTTATAATGAAAAACTGTTTTTT.

This clonotype was observed a handful of times. The rearrangement joins TRBV19 to TRBJ1-1; possible D gene TRBD1, 5 bases. The germline V and J ends were trimmed by 6 bases and 4 bases, with 15 bases remaining between them. The CDR3 totals 14 residues. Per germline, CDR1 LNHDA and CDR2 SQIVND (reference sequence). The CDR3 DNA sequence: TGTGCCAGTAGAAAGGCCGGGGCGGGCACTGAAGCTTTCTTT. It translates to CASRKAGAGTEAFF.

The chain carries TRBV3-1 and TRBJ2-7; the match to TRBD1 covers 8 bases. The J segment lost 3 bases and the V segment lost 4 bases, leaving 5 bases of the junction unmatched. From germline, CDR1 is LGHDT and CDR2 YNNKEL (reference sequence). The CDR3 contains 14 residues. The CDR3 DNA follows: TGTGCCAGCAGCCGAGGGACAGGTAACTACGAGCAGTACTTC. The encoded protein is CASSRGTGNYEQYF.

The chain uses TRBV7-2 and TRBJ1-1; D ambiguous. Trimming shortened V by 2 bases and J by 5 bases, and 9 bases separated the two germline ends. The CDR3 is 13 amino acids. CDR1 and CDR2 (germline): SGHTA, FQGNSA. CDR3 sequence: CASSLSEGTEAFF. In nucleotides, the CDR3 is TGTGCCAGCAGCTTATCGGAGGGAACTGAAGCTTTCTTT.

The chain couples TRBV20-1 to TRBJ2-3; TRBD2 aligns across 16 bases. Trimming cost V 0 bases and J 4 bases; bases outside gene matches: 1. The CDR3 extends over 16 amino acids. Germline assignment: CDR1 DFQATT and CDR2 SNEGSKA (reference sequence). The CDR3 protein is CSAREGLAGGADTQYF. DNA of the CDR3: TGCAGTGCTAGAGAGGGACTAGCGGGGGGGGCAGATACGCAGTATTTT.

Of note for this clonotype: This may be a read error: a much more frequent sequence differs by one nucleotide. The V gene is TRBV11-2, the J gene TRBJ2-7; 7 nucleotides line up with TRBD2. CDR3 length: 13 residues. Germline values: CDR1 SGHAT, CDR2 FQNNGV. The CDR3 DNA reads TGTGCCAGCAGCCCCCTTGGGGACTACGGGCAGTACTTC. Amino acids: CASSPLGDYGQYF. Full variable domain (rest looked up from reference TRBV11-2 and TRBJ2-7): EAGVAQSPRYKIIEKRQSVAFWCNPISGHATLYWYQQILGQGPKLLIQFQNNGVVDDSQLPKDRFSAERLKGVDSTLKIQPAKLEDSAVYLCASSPLGDYGQYFGPGTRLTVT.

This chain uses TRBV18 with TRBJ1-4; 7 bases align to TRBD1. Per the germline V gene, CDR1 is KGHSH and CDR2 is LQKENI. J was trimmed by 8 bases and V by 4 bases; bases with no gene match: 4. The CDR3 runs 13 residues. CDR3 DNA: TGTGCCAGCTCACTACAGGGGAGAGAAAAACTGTTTTTT. This encodes CASSLQGREKLFF.

This clonotype appeared a single time. The chain uses TRBV20-1 and TRBJ2-2; D ambiguous. V lost 6 bases, J lost 4 bases, and 12 bases lay in between. Germline V gene lookup returns CDR1 DFQATT and CDR2 SNEGSKA (reference sequence). This CDR3 has 13 amino acids. The DNA for the CDR3 is TGCAGTGCCCATGCCCAAGGCACCGGGGAGCTGTTTTTT. Its translation: CSAHAQGTGELFF.